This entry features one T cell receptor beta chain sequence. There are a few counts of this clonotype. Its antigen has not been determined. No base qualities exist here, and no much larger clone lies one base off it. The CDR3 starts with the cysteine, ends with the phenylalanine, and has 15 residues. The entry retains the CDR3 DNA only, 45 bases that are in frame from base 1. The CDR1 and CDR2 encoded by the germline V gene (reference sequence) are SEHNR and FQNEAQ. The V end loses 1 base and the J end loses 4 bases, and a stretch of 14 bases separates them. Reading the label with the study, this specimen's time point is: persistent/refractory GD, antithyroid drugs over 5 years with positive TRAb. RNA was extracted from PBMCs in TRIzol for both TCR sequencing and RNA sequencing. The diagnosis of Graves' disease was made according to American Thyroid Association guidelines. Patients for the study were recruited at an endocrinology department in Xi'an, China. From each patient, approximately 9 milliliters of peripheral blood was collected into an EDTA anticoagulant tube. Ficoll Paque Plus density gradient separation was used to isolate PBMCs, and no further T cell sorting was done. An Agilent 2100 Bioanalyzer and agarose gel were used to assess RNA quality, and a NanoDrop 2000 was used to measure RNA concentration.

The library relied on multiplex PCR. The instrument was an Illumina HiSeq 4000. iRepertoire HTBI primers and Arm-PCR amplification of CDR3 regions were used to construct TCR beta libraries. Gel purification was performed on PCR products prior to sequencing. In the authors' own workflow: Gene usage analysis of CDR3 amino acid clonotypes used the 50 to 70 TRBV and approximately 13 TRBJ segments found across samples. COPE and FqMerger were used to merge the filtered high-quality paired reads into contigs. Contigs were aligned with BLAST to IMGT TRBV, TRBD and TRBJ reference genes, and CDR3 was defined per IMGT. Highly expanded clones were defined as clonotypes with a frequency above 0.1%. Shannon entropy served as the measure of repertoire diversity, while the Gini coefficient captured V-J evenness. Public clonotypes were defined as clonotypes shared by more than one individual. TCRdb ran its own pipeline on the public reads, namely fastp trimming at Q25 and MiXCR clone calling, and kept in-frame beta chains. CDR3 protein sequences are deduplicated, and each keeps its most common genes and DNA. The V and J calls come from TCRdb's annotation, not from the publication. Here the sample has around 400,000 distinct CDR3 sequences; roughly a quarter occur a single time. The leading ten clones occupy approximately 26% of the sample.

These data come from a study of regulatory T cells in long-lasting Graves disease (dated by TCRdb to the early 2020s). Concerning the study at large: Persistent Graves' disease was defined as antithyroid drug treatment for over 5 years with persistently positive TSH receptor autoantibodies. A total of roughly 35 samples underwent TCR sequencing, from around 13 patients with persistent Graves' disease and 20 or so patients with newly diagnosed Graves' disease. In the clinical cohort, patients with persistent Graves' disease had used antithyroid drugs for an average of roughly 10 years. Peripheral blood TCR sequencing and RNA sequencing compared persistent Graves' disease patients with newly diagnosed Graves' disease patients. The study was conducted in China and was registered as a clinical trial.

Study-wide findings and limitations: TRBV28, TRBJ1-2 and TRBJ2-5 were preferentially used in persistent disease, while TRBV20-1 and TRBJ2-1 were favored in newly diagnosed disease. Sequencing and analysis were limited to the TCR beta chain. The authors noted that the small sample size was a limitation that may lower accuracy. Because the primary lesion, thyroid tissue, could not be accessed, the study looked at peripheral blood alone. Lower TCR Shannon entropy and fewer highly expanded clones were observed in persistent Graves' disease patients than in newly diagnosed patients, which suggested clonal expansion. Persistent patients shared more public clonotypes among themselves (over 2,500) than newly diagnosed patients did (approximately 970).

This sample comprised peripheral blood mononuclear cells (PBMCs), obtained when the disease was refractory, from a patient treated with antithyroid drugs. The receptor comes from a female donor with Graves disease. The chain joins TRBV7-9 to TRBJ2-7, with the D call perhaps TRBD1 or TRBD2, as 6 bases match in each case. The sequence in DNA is TGTGCCAGCAGCTTAGTTTCGGGGGCTAATTACGAGCAGTACTTC. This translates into CASSLVSGANYEQYF.